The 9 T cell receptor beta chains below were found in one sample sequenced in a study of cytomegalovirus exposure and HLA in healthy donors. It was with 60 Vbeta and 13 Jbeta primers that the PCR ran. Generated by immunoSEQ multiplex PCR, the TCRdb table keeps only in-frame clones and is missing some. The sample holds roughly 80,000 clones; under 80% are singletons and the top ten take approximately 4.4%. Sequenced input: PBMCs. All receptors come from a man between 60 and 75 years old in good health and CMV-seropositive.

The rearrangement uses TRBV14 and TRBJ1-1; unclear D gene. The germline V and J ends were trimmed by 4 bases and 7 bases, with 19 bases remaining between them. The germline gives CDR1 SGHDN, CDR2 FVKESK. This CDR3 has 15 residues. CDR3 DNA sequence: TGTGCCAGCAGCCCCTACCCCGGGATGGGCCTTGAAGCTTTCTTT. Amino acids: CASSPYPGMGLEAFF. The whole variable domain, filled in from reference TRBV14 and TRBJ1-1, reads EAGVTQFPSHSVIEKGQTVTLRCDPISGHDNLYWYRRVMGKEIKFLLHFVKESKQDESGMPNNRFLAERTGGTYSTLKVQPAELEDSGVYFCASSPYPGMGLEAFFGQGTRLTVV.

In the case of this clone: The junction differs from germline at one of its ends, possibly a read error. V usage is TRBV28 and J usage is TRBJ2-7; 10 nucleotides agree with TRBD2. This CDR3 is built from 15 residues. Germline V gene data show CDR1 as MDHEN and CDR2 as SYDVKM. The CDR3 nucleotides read TGTGCCGGCAGTCATGGAGCGGGAGGGGGGGACGAGCAGTACTTC. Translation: CAGSHGAGGGDEQYF.

CDR3: CASSLSDSYEQYF. CDR3 coding DNA: TGTGCCAGCAGTTTATCGGACAGTTACGAGCAGTACTTC. J is TRBJ2-7 and V is TRBV27; maybe TRBD1 (6 bases). This CDR3 is 13 amino acids long. CDR1 and CDR2 from the germline V gene are MNHEY and SMNVEV (reference sequence). V lost 0 bases and J 4 bases, leaving 7 bases between the germline ends.

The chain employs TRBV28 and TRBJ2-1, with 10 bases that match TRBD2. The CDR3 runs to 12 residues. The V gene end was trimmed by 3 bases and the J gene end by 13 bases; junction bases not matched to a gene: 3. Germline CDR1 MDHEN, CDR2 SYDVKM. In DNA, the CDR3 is TGTGCCAGCAGTTTCACTAGCGGGGACCAGTTCTTC. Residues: CASSFTSGDQFF.

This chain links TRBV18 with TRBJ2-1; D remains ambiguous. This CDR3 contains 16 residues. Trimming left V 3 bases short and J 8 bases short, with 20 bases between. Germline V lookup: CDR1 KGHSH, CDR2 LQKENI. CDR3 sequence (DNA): TGTGCCAGCTCACCTTCTGGAGCATCCCGGATCGATGAGCAGTTCTTC. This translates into CASSPSGASRIDEQFF.

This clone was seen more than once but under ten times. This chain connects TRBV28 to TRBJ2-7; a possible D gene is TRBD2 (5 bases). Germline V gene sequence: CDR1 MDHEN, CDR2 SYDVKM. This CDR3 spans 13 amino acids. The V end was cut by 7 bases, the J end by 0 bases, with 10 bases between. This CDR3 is CASTLASSYEQYF. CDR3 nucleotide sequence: TGTGCCAGCACCCTAGCCTCCTCCTACGAGCAGTACTTC. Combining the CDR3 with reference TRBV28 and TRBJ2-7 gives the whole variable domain DVKVTQSSRYLVKRTGEKVFLECVQDMDHENMFWYRQDPGLGLRLIYFSYDVKMKEKGDIPEGYSVSREKKERFSLILESASTNQTSMYLCASTLASSYEQYFGPGTRLTVT.

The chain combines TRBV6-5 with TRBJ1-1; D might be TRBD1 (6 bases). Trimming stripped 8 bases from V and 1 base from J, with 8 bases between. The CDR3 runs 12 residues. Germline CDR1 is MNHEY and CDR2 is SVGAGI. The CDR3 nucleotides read TGTGCCAGCCGAGGGGGGAACACTGAAGCTTTCTTT. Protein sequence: CASRGGNTEAFF.

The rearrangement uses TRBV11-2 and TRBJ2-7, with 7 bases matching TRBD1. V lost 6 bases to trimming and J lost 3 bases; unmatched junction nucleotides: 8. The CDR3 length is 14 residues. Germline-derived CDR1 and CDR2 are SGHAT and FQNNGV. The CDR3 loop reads CASRSPGQYYEQYF. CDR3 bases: TGTGCCAGCAGATCTCCGGGACAGTACTACGAGCAGTACTTC.

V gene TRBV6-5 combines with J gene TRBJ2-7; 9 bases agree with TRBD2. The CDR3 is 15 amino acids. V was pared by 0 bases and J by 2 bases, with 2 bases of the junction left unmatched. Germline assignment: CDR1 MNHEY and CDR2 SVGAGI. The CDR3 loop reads CASSYSIAGAYEQYF. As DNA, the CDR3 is TGTGCCAGCAGTTACTCGATAGCGGGGGCCTACGAGCAGTACTTC.